These 3 T cell receptor beta chains originate from one sample sequenced in a study of cytomegalovirus exposure and HLA in healthy donors (dated by TCRdb to about 2017). The library was built by means of the immunoSEQ multiplex PCR assay. Sourced from immuneACCESS, this table was stored by TCRdb with only in-frame sequences that have V and J called. A share of the clones is absent; for the studies checked, an unresolved V gene accounts for under half, and the remainder has no known explanation. In this sample the table shows some 170,000 clones, more than 75% of which occur a single time. 2% to 3% of the sample lies in the top ten. Specimen: PBMCs. The source is a man in his late teens or twenties in good health and CMV-seropositive.

The genes are TRBV11-3 and TRBJ2-1; D perhaps matches TRBD2 (6 bases). V shed 2 bases and J shed 11 bases, with 13 bases lying between them. Germline CDR1 SGHNT, CDR2 YENEEA. This CDR3 contains 13 residues. DNA of the CDR3: TGTGCCAGCAGCTTAAGCAGGCGGGGACAGCAGTTCTTC. Protein sequence: CASSLSRRGQQFF.

V and J are TRBV28 and TRBJ2-1; 10 positions agree with TRBD2. The V gene's germline CDR1 is MDHEN and CDR2 SYDVKM. The V segment lost 3 bases and the J segment 8 bases; nucleotides outside the gene matches: 4. This CDR3 is built from 14 residues. The DNA of the CDR3 is TGTGCCAGCAGTTTGCGGCTAGCGGGAGATGAGCAGTTCTTC. Amino acids: CASSLRLAGDEQFF.

V gene TRBV5-1 combines with J gene TRBJ2-3, with 9 bases matching TRBD2. With 0 bases clipped from V and 8 bases from J, the junction kept 7 bases outside the gene matches. This CDR3 comprises 15 residues. Germline CDR1 reads SGHRS; CDR2 reads YFSETQ. DNA for the CDR3: TGCGCCAGCAGCTTGGGAGCGGGAGGACCCGGTACGCAGTATTTT. Its protein product is CASSLGAGGPGTQYF.